This T cell receptor beta chain was recorded in a study of CD8 T cells in ankylosing spondylitis. General study findings and limits: Matched synovial fluid from ankylosing spondylitis patients was reported to be enriched for disease-linked clones. Eight or nine highly homologous variants made up a TCR beta motif that seemed to typify ankylosing spondylitis blood. In synovial fluid and blood from reactive arthritis, some motif variants were previously reported.

This clonotype was seen a single time. Its antigen is currently unknown. It was by quantitative 5'-RACE with molecular barcodes that TCR beta libraries were made. Each CDR3 protein gets one entry after TCRdb re-called the 5' RACE reads with MiXCR. Of about 260,000 distinct CDR3 sequences listed, roughly 20% are singletons. The sample was blood, either unsorted or a sorted T cell fraction (not recorded which). This clonotype originated in a male donor with ankylosing spondylitis or in good health (not recorded which).

The CDR3 DNA is TGCAGTGCTAGAGATCCCCGGGCAAGCTTAGCCACAGATACGCAGTATTTT. This gives the protein CSARDPRASLATDTQYF. This rearrangement joins TRBV20-1 to TRBJ2-3, with no clear D. CDR1 is DFQATT and CDR2 is SNEGSKA in the germline V gene (reference sequence). V dropped 0 bases and J dropped 2 bases, with 18 bases sitting between them. The CDR3 spans 17 residues.